What follows are 15 T cell receptor beta chains derived from one specimen sequenced in a study of cytomegalovirus exposure and HLA in healthy donors. Primers for the PCR totalled 60 Vbeta and 13 Jbeta. The method was immunoSEQ multiplex PCR; TCRdb's version includes in-frame clones alone and lacks a portion of them. This sample has roughly 100,000 clones, with roughly three quarters found just once. Sequences were obtained from PBMCs. The source is a male donor in good health and CMV-seropositive.

V usage is TRBV7-9 and J usage is TRBJ2-7, with D possibly TRBD1 on 6 matching bases. The CDR3 totals 15 residues. Germline-derived CDR1 and CDR2 are SEHNR and FQNEAQ (reference sequence). The V end was cut by 1 base, the J end by 0 bases, with 10 bases between. This CDR3 reads CASSLGGLYSYEQYF. The DNA of the CDR3 is TGTGCCAGCAGCTTAGGGGGGCTATACTCCTACGAGCAGTACTTC.

The rearrangement uses TRBV13 and TRBJ1-3; D may be TRBD1 (6 bases). Trimming shortened V by 4 bases and J by 1 base, and 11 bases separated the two germline ends. The CDR3 is made up of 15 amino acids. Germline assignment: CDR1 PRHDT and CDR2 FYEKMQ (reference sequence). This chain's CDR3 is CASSYTGSSGNTIYF. In DNA form, the CDR3 reads TGTGCCAGCAGCTACACAGGGAGTTCTGGAAACACCATATATTTT.

The J gene is TRBJ1-1, the V gene TRBV5-1; D is undetermined. Trimming shortened V by 3 bases and J by 2 bases, and 8 bases separated the two germline ends. The germline V gene encodes CDR1 SGHRS and CDR2 YFSETQ. This CDR3 has 13 residues. In DNA, the CDR3 is TGCGCCAGCAGCTGGGGAGAAAACACTGAAGCTTTCTTT. It translates to CASSWGENTEAFF.

The chain uses TRBV28 and TRBJ1-3, with 8 nucleotides matching TRBD1. Germline CDR1 is MDHEN and CDR2 is SYDVKM. V shed 4 bases and J 7 bases; nucleotides not matched to a gene: 3. CDR3 length equals 13 residues. CDR3 coding DNA: TGTGCCAGCAGTTACAGGGGGAGGAACACCATATATTTT. Amino acid sequence: CASSYRGRNTIYF.

The genes are TRBV7-6 and TRBJ2-7; 8 positions agree with TRBD1. CDR1 SGHVS and CDR2 FNYEAQ come from the germline V gene. The ends lost 2 bases at V and 2 bases at J; junction bases unmatched: 5. The CDR3 loop spans 15 amino acids. In nucleotides, the CDR3 is TGTGCCAGCAGCTTAAGGGGACAGGATACCTACGAGCAGTACTTC. Amino acids: CASSLRGQDTYEQYF.

Details on this clone: Different DNA sequences within this sample yield the same CDR3. This chain uses TRBV28 with TRBJ2-3; D is possibly TRBD2 (5 bases). The germline CDR1 and CDR2 sequences are MDHEN and SYDVKM. The ends were cut back, 5 bases at V and 0 bases at J, with 12 bases in the middle. The CDR3 is 15 amino acids. The CDR3 protein is CASSAGGSSTDTQYF. In DNA, the CDR3 is TGTGCCAGCAGTGCTGGAGGCAGTAGCACAGATACGCAGTATTTT.

This chain joins TRBV5-4 and TRBJ1-4, with TRBD1 identical over 8 bases. CDR1 is SGHNT and CDR2 is YYREEE in the germline V gene (reference sequence). The V segment lost 1 base and the J segment 3 bases; nucleotides outside the gene matches: 5. The CDR3 consists of 16 residues. This chain's CDR3 is CASSLKGTGPNEKLFF. CDR3 nucleotide sequence: TGTGCCAGCAGCTTGAAGGGGACAGGTCCTAATGAAAAACTGTTTTTT.

The rearrangement uses TRBV4-1 and TRBJ2-2; D might be TRBD1 (5 bases). The V end was cut by 1 base, the J end by 1 base, with 7 bases between. CDR3 length: 15 amino acids. Per germline, CDR1 MGHRA and CDR2 YSYEKL. CDR3 bases: TGCGCCAGCAGCCAAGTTCAGGGGAACACCGGGGAGCTGTTTTTT. This translates into CASSQVQGNTGELFF.

CDR3 loop: CASSSTDSYNEQFF. The CDR3 coding sequence is TGCGCCAGCAGTTCAACTGACTCCTACAATGAGCAGTTCTTC. The rearrangement uses TRBV5-1 and TRBJ2-1; D gene ambiguous. The CDR3 is made up of 14 amino acids. V lost 5 bases and J lost 0, with 9 bases in between. Germline lookup yields CDR1 SGHRS and CDR2 YFSETQ.

V usage is TRBV28 and J usage is TRBJ2-1; 8 bases align to TRBD2. Germline trimming cut 7 bases from V and 4 bases from J; bases unmatched to any gene: 3. The CDR3 consists of 13 residues. Germline V gene lookup returns CDR1 MDHEN and CDR2 SYDVKM. CDR3 DNA: TGTGCCAGCACCCGGGGGGGATACAATGAGCAGTTCTTC. It codes for CASTRGGYNEQFF.

This sequence joins TRBV27 and TRBJ2-5; D gene unclear. This CDR3 is 13 amino acids long. The germline V and J ends were trimmed by 3 bases and 1 base, with 6 bases remaining between them. The germline CDR1 and CDR2 sequences are MNHEY and SMNVEV (reference sequence). CDR3: CASSLPSQETQYF. The CDR3 DNA follows: TGTGCCAGCAGTTTGCCTAGCCAAGAGACCCAGTACTTC.

This clone has a single count. The J gene is TRBJ2-7, the V gene TRBV9, with D maybe TRBD2 (6 bases). This CDR3 region has 14 residues. V lost 4 bases, J lost 3 bases, and 14 bases lay in between. The germline CDR1 and CDR2 sequences are SGDLS and YYNGEE. The CDR3 DNA follows: TGTGCCAGCAGCCCCGGGCCCGGGGGCTACGAGCAGTACTTC. Protein sequence: CASSPGPGGYEQYF. The full variable domain, completed using reference TRBV9 and TRBJ2-7, is DSGVTQTPKHLITATGQRVTLRCSPRSGDLSVYWYQQSLDQGLQFLIQYYNGEERAKGNILERFSAQQFPDLHSELNLSSLELGDSALYFCASSPGPGGYEQYFGPGTRLTVT.

Note on this clone: One junction end does not reproduce the germline sequence, and a read error may be involved. The chain recombines TRBV4-2 with TRBJ2-1; tentative D call: TRBD2 (6 bases). Germline values: CDR1 LGHNA, CDR2 YNFKEQ. The CDR3 loop spans 15 amino acids. CDR3 coding DNA: TGTGCCAGCAGCCTGCGCCGGGACTCCAACAATGAGCAGTTCTTC. This translates into CASSLRRDSNNEQFF.

The chain combines TRBV27 with TRBJ1-4; 9 bases line up with TRBD1. Germline-derived CDR1 and CDR2 are MNHEY and SMNVEV (reference sequence). CDR3 length: 15 amino acids. V shed 6 bases and J 4 bases; nucleotides not matched to a gene: 6. The CDR3 sequence is CASRRGTGINEKLFF. The CDR3 DNA follows: TGTGCCAGCAGAAGGGGGACAGGGATTAATGAAAAACTGTTTTTT.

The chain has TRBV5-6 and TRBJ1-5; TRBD1 might be the D (5 bases). This CDR3 is built from 15 residues. The germline V and J ends were trimmed by 0 bases and 6 bases, with 13 bases remaining between them. From germline, CDR1 is SGHDT and CDR2 YYEEEE. CDR3 sequence reads: CASSLAGGRGQPQHF. DNA of the CDR3: TGTGCCAGCAGCTTGGCGGGGGGGAGGGGTCAGCCCCAGCATTTT.